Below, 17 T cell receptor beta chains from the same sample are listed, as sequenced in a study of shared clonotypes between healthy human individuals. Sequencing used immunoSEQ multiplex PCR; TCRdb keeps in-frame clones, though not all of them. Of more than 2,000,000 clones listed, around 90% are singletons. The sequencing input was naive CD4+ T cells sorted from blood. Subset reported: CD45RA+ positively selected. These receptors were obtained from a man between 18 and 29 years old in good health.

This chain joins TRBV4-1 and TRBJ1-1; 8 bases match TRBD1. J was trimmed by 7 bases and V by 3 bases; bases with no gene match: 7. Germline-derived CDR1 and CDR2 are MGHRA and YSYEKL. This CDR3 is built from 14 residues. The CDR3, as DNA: TGCGCCAGCAGCCAGGCGGACAGGGTGGTTGAAGCTTTCTTT. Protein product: CASSQADRVVEAFF.

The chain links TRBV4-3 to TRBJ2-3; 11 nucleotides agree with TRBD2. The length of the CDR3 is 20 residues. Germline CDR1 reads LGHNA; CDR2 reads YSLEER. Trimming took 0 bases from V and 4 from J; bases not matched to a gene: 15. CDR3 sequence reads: CASSQDPGLAGLNGPDTQYF. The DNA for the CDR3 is TGCGCCAGCAGCCAAGATCCAGGACTAGCGGGTTTAAACGGCCCAGATACGCAGTATTTT.

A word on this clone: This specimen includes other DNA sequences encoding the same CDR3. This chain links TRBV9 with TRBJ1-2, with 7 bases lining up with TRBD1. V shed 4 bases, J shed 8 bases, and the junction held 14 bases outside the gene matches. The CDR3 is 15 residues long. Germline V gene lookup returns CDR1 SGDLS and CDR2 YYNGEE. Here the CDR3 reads CASSPELGQRLGYTF. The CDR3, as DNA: TGTGCCAGCAGCCCGGAACTGGGACAGCGGTTGGGCTACACCTTC.

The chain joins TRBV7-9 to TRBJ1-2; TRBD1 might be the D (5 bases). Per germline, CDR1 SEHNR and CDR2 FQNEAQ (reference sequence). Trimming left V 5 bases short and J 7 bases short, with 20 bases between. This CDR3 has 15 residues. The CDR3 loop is CASSPPTGLPLGYTF. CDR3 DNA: TGTGCCAGCAGCCCGCCGACGGGACTCCCCCTTGGCTACACCTTC. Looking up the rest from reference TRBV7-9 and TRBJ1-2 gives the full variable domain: DTGVSQNPRHKITKRGQNVTFRCDPISEHNRLYWYRQTLGQGPEFLTYFQNEAQLEKSRLLSDRFSAERPKGSFSTLEIQRTEQGDSAMYLCASSPPTGLPLGYTFGSGTRLTVV.

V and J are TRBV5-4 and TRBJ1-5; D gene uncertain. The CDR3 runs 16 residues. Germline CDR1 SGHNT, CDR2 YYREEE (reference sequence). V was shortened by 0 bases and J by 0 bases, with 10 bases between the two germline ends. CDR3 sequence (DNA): TGTGCCAGCAGCTTGGGCGGTGGGGATAGCAATCAGCCCCAGCATTTT. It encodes CASSLGGGDSNQPQHF.

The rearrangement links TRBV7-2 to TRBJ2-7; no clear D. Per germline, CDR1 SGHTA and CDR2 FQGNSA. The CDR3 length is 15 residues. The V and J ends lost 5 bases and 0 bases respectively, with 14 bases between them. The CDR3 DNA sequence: TGTGCCAGCAGCCCACGGACCCTAAGCTCCTACGAGCAGTACTTC. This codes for CASSPRTLSSYEQYF. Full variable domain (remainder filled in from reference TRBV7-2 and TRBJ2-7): GAGVSQSPSNKVTEKGKDVELRCDPISGHTALYWYRQSLGQGLEFLIYFQGNSAPDKSGLPSDRFSAERTGGSVSTLTIQRTQQEDSAVYLCASSPRTLSSYEQYFGPGTRLTVT.

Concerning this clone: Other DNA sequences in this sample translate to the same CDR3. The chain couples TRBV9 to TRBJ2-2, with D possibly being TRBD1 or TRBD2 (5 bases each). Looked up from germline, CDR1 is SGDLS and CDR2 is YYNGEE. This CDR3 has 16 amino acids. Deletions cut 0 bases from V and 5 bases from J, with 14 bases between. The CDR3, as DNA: TGTGCCAGCAGCGTAGCTTGGGGGAAGGGTACCGGGGAGCTGTTTTTT. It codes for CASSVAWGKGTGELFF.

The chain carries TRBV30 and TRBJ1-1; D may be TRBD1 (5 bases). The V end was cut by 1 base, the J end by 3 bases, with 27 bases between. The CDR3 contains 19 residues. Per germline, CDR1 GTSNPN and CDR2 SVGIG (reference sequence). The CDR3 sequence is CAWSAGPRGTIGLYTEAFF. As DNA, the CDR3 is TGTGCCTGGAGTGCTGGACCCCGGGGGACCATAGGGTTATACACTGAAGCTTTCTTT.

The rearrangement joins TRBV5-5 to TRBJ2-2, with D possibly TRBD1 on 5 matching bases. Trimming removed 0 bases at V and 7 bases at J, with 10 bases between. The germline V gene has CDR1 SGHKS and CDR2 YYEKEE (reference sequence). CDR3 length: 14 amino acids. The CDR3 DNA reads TGTGCCAGCAGCTTGGGCAGGGCGGACGGGGAGCTGTTTTTT. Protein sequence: CASSLGRADGELFF.

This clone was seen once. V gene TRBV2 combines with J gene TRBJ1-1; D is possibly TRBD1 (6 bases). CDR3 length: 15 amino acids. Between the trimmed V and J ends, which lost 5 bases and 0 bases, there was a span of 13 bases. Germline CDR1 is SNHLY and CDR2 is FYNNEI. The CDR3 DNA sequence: TGTGCCAGCAGTCTTTCGGGGGCCATGAACACTGAAGCTTTCTTT. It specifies CASSLSGAMNTEAFF.

CDR3 DNA: TGCGCCAGCAGCTTGGCCAGGACAGGGGATGGAAAGGATACGCAGTATTTT. It codes for CASSLARTGDGKDTQYF. V and J are TRBV5-1 and TRBJ2-3; 9 bases align to TRBD1. This CDR3 comprises 17 residues. The germline V gene has CDR1 SGHRS and CDR2 YFSETQ. Germline trimming cut 0 bases from V and 6 bases from J; bases unmatched to any gene: 11.

This chain's CDR3 is CASSPTYTEQFF. In nucleotides, the CDR3 is TGTGCCAGCAGCCCAACCTATACTGAGCAGTTCTTC. J is TRBJ2-1 and V is TRBV9; D is unclear. Germline values: CDR1 SGDLS, CDR2 YYNGEE. The CDR3 has 12 amino acids. V was cut by 4 bases and J by 9 bases, with 11 bases left in between. The variable domain in full, with the rest retrieved from reference TRBV9 and TRBJ2-1, is DSGVTQTPKHLITATGQRVTLRCSPRSGDLSVYWYQQSLDQGLQFLIQYYNGEERAKGNILERFSAQQFPDLHSELNLSSLELGDSALYFCASSPTYTEQFFGPGTRLTVL.

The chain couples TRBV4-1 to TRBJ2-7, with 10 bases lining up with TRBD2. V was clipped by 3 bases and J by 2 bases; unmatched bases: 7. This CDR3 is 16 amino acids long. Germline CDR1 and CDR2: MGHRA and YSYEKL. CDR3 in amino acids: CASSHPTSGKAYEQYF. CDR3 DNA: TGCGCCAGCAGCCACCCTACTAGCGGGAAGGCCTACGAGCAGTACTTC.

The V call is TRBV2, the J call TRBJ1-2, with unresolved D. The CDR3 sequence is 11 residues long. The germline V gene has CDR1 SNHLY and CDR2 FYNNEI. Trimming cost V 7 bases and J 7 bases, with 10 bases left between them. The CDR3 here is CASTAGAGYTF. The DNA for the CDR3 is TGTGCCAGCACTGCGGGAGCTGGCTACACCTTC. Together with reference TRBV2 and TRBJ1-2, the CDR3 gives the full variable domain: EPEVTQTPSHQVTQMGQEVILRCVPISNHLYFYWYRQILGQKVEFLVSFYNNEISEKSEIFDDQFSVERPDGSNFTLKIRSTKLEDSAMYFCASTAGAGYTFGSGTRLTVV.

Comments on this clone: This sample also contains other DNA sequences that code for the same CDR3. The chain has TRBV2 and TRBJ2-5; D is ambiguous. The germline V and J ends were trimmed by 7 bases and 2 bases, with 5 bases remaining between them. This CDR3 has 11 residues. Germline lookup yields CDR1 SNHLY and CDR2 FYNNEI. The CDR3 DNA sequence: TGTGCCAGCAAATTACAAGAGACCCAGTACTTC. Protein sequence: CASKLQETQYF.

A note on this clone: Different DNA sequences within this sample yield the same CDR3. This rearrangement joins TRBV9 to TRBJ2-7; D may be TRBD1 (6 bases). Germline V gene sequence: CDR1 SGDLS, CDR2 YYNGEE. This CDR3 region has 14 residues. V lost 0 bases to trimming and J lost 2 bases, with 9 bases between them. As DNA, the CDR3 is TGTGCCAGCAGCGTAGATTGGGGGCCCTACGAGCAGTACTTC. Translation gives CASSVDWGPYEQYF.

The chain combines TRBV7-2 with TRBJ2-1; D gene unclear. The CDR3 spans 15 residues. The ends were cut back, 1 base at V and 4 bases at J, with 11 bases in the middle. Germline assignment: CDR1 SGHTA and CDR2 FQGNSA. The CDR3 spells CASSLGVQGYNEQFF. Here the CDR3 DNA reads TGTGCCAGCAGCTTAGGAGTCCAAGGGTACAATGAGCAGTTCTTC.